A selection of T cell receptor beta chains follows, all from one sample in a study of cytomegalovirus exposure and HLA in healthy donors. The protocol was immunoSEQ multiplex PCR, while the TCRdb copy is restricted to in-frame clones and leaves out a portion. The data show hundreds of thousands of clones, roughly 90% seen once. Sequencing used PBMCs. The source is a woman aged 18-30 years in good health and CMV-seronegative. CDR3s include the opening cysteine and the closing phenylalanine or tryptophan. D genes are given only for firm matches. Clone size is shown for a subset of rows, as once, few, many or a class of expanded clone.

CASSLAPQAYNSPLHF TGTGCCAGCAGCTTAGCGCCACAAGCCTATAATTCACCCCTCCACTTT TRBJ1-6 TRBV7-2 - -
CASSPGGKQFF TGTGCCAGCAGCCCCGGGGGGAAGCAGTTCTTC TRBJ2-1 TRBV7-2 - TRBD2
CASSRDRGPYGYTF TGTGCCAGTAGTAGGGACAGGGGGCCCTATGGCTACACCTTC TRBJ1-2 TRBV19 - TRBD1
CASSELAGGLDEQYF TGTGCCAGCAGCGAACTAGCGGGAGGTTTAGACGAGCAGTACTTC TRBJ2-7 TRBV2 - TRBD2
CASSQTTVVDTQYF TGTGCCAGCAGTCAAACTACCGTAGTCGATACGCAGTATTTT TRBJ2-3 TRBV28 - -
CASSYSGTGNTEAFF TGTGCCAGCAGTTACTCAGGGACAGGGAACACTGAAGCTTTCTTT TRBJ1-1 TRBV6-5 once TRBD1
CASSITQARGPQHF TGTGCCAGTAGTATCACACAGGCTAGAGGGCCCCAGCATTTT TRBJ1-5 TRBV19 - -
CASSSASLRSTEAFF TGTGCCAGCAGTTCAGCCTCTTTGCGGTCCACTGAAGCTTTCTTT TRBJ1-1 TRBV27 - -
CASSLRQTYEQYF TGTGCCAGCAGCTTAAGACAGACCTACGAGCAGTACTTC TRBJ2-7 TRBV11-1 - -
CASSLSSLSLAKNIQYF TGTGCCAGCAGTTTATCTTCGTTGAGTCTAGCCAAAAACATTCAGTACTTC TRBJ2-4 TRBV28 - -
CASSFNFGQGNEAFF TGCGCCAGCAGCTTTAATTTCGGGCAGGGGAATGAAGCTTTCTTT TRBJ1-1 TRBV5-1 - -
CASVSPSGSSGNTIYF TGTGCCAGTGTGAGCCCTTCAGGGTCCTCGGGAAACACCATATATTTT TRBJ1-3 TRBV19 once -
CASRGTGFRETQYF TGTGCCAGCAGGGGGACAGGGTTCCGGGAGACCCAGTACTTC TRBJ2-5 TRBV27 - TRBD1
CASSQGWDGYTF TGCGCCAGCAGCCAGGGCTGGGATGGCTACACCTTC TRBJ1-2 TRBV4-1 few -
CASRSVLSYNSPLHF TGCGCCAGCAGGTCCGTTCTCTCCTATAATTCACCCCTCCACTTT TRBJ1-6 TRBV10-2 - -
CASSLGTGPNEKLFF TGTGCCAGCAGCTTAGGGACAGGGCCTAATGAAAAACTGTTTTTT TRBJ1-4 TRBV9 - TRBD1
CAISGGETGDTYEQYF TGTGCCATCAGTGGCGGGGAGACAGGGGATACCTACGAGCAGTACTTC TRBJ2-7 TRBV10-3 - TRBD1
CASSARGTQYNEQFF TGTGCCAGCAGCGCCCGGGGGACGCAGTACAATGAGCAGTTCTTC TRBJ2-1 TRBV7-3 - -
CASSIGTGYEQYF TGTGCCAGTAGTATCGGAACAGGCTACGAGCAGTACTTC TRBJ2-7 TRBV19 - -
CASPGIEHGYTF TGTGCCAGCCCAGGAATTGAGCATGGCTACACCTTC TRBJ1-2 TRBV2 few -
CSVGSGANEKLFF TGCAGCGTTGGGTCAGGGGCGAATGAAAAACTGTTTTTT TRBJ1-4 TRBV29-1 - -
CASTEAPLNYEQYF TGTGCCAGCACCGAGGCCCCCTTGAATTACGAGCAGTACTTC TRBJ2-7 TRBV2 - -
CASSLVAGTYEQYF TGTGCCAGCAGCTTAGTAGCGGGAACCTACGAGCAGTACTTC TRBJ2-7 TRBV7-8 - TRBD2
CASSAGLAGRTFF TGTGCCAGTAGTGCTGGACTAGCGGGGCGCACGTTCTTC TRBJ2-1 TRBV19 - TRBD2
CASSPSRMNTEAFF TGTGCCAGCAGCCCCTCGCGGATGAACACTGAAGCTTTCTTT TRBJ1-1 TRBV7-2 - -
CAWSGGVGSPLTDTQYF TGTGCCTGGAGTGGCGGGGTTGGCAGTCCCCTCACAGATACGCAGTATTTT TRBJ2-3 TRBV30 - -
CAWSGGSTGGISGYTF TGTGCCTGGAGTGGGGGGTCGACAGGGGGCATTTCTGGCTACACCTTC TRBJ1-2 TRBV30 - TRBD1
CASSPLGGRGEQYF TGTGCCAGCAGTCCCTTAGGCGGGAGGGGCGAGCAGTACTTC TRBJ2-7 TRBV28 - TRBD2
CASLGNGGYEQYF TGTGCCAGCCTGGGGAACGGGGGCTACGAGCAGTACTTC TRBJ2-7 TRBV27 - -
CASSEDGTLLEPQHF TGTGCCAGCAGTGAGGACGGGACACTCCTGGAACCCCAGCATTTT TRBJ1-5 TRBV2 - -
CASSLEGGTGELFF TGTGCCAGCAGCTTAGAAGGGGGAACCGGGGAGCTGTTTTTT TRBJ2-2 TRBV7-2 - -
CASSGPGQGAMAANVLTF TGTGCCAGCAGCGGCCCGGGACAGGGTGCTATGGCGGCCAACGTCCTGACTTTC TRBJ2-6 TRBV13 once TRBD1
CASSFVGGFSYEQYF TGTGCCAGCAGCTTCGTCGGCGGATTCTCCTACGAGCAGTACTTC TRBJ2-7 TRBV5-8 - -
CAIRQTYEQYF TGTGCCATCCGACAGACCTACGAGCAGTACTTC TRBJ2-7 TRBV10-3 - -
CASSSETGWVTGELFF TGTGCCAGCAGCTCTGAGACAGGGTGGGTGACCGGGGAGCTGTTTTTT TRBJ2-2 TRBV5-4 once TRBD1
CASRHPGQGAGGYTF TGTGCCAGCAGACATCCGGGACAGGGGGCGGGTGGCTACACCTTC TRBJ1-2 TRBV5-5 - TRBD1
CASSVVPSGRYEQYF TGTGCCAGCAGCGTAGTTCCTAGCGGGAGATACGAGCAGTACTTC TRBJ2-7 TRBV9 - TRBD2
CASSQTVYYGYTF TGTGCCAGCAGCCAGACAGTTTACTATGGCTACACCTTC TRBJ1-2 TRBV11-2 - -
CASSPKAAFTDTQYF TGTGCCAGCTCACCTAAAGCGGCCTTCACAGATACGCAGTATTTT TRBJ2-3 TRBV18 - -
CASSVQGTGREKLFF TGTGCCAGCAGCGTACAGGGGACAGGCAGAGAAAAACTGTTTTTT TRBJ1-4 TRBV9 - TRBD1
CASSQYRGSNQPQHF TGTGCCAGCAGTCAGTACAGGGGAAGCAATCAGCCCCAGCATTTT TRBJ1-5 TRBV28 - TRBD1
CASSLDLAANTGELFF TGTGCCAGCAGCTTGGATCTAGCGGCGAACACCGGGGAGCTGTTTTTT TRBJ2-2 TRBV5-4 - TRBD2
CASSLDINTEAFF TGTGCCAGCAGCTTGGACATTAACACTGAAGCTTTCTTT TRBJ1-1 TRBV5-4 - -
CASSLSRSYEQYF TGTGCCAGCAGCCTGAGCCGCTCCTACGAGCAGTACTTC TRBJ2-7 TRBV27 - -
CSVLGLAGGTDTQYF TGCAGCGTCCTCGGGCTAGCGGGAGGAACAGATACGCAGTATTTT TRBJ2-3 TRBV29-1 - TRBD2
CASSRNQGRMNEKLFF TGTGCCAGCTCACGAAATCAGGGCCGGATGAATGAAAAACTGTTTTTT TRBJ1-4 TRBV18 - -
CASSDSGGNEQFF TGTGCCAGCAGTGACTCGGGGGGCAATGAGCAGTTCTTC TRBJ2-1 TRBV6-4 - -
CASSSSGTGYNEQFF TGTGCCAGCAGCTCATCCGGGACAGGGTACAATGAGCAGTTCTTC TRBJ2-1 TRBV9 - TRBD1
CASSVWRGKKNEQFF TGTGCCAGCAGTGTCTGGCGGGGGAAGAAAAATGAGCAGTTCTTC TRBJ2-1 TRBV6-5 - TRBD2
CASSSRAGGGQETQYF TGTGCCAGCAGCTCCCGAGCGGGAGGGGGTCAAGAGACCCAGTACTTC TRBJ2-5 TRBV13 - TRBD2
CSVERGSSYNEQFF TGCAGCGTTGAACGCGGGAGTTCCTACAATGAGCAGTTCTTC TRBJ2-1 TRBV29-1 once TRBD2
CATKIGGGTGELFF TGTGCCACCAAGATAGGGGGCGGCACCGGGGAGCTGTTTTTT TRBJ2-2 TRBV19 - TRBD1
CASSFLLSTGELFF TGTGCCAGCAGTTTCTTGCTCAGTACCGGGGAGCTGTTTTTT TRBJ2-2 TRBV28 - -
CASSIRDGAYEQYF TGTGCCAGTAGTATAAGAGACGGAGCCTACGAGCAGTACTTC TRBJ2-7 TRBV19 - -
CASSSARTGGAYEQYF TGTGCCAGCAGTTCCGCCAGGACAGGGGGCGCCTACGAGCAGTACTTC TRBJ2-7 TRBV27 once TRBD1
CASSFTSTSYNEQFF TGTGCCAGCAGTTTCACTAGCACCTCCTACAATGAGCAGTTCTTC TRBJ2-1 TRBV6-6 - -
CASSPPGQGPLYEQYF TGTGCCAGCAGTCCACCCGGACAGGGGCCCCTCTACGAGCAGTACTTC TRBJ2-7 TRBV28 - TRBD1